A selection of T cell receptor beta chains follows, all from one sample in a study of human T cells and chemical hapten exposure. MiXCR, run by TCRdb on the RACE reads, gives a single entry per CDR3 protein. The table shows some 38,000 distinct CDR3 sequences, with 6% to 9.5% occurring only once. Sequenced material: whole blood, taken in connection with sensitization to the hapten diphenylcyclopropenone (DPC). The source of these receptors is a woman aged 50 to 65 with alopecia areata. Some clones in this sample may be carry-over from other donors' samples. Both conserved end residues are part of each CDR3. D genes are given only for firm matches. The size field is filled for only some rows; it gives once, few, many or a size class.

len	v_gene	d_gene	j_gene	abundance	CDR3nt	CDR3aa
13	TRBV7-2	.	TRBJ1-2	.	TGTGCCAGCAGCTTAAACGTCAACTATGGCTACACCTTC	CASSLNVNYGYTF
15	TRBV29-1	.	TRBJ1-1	.	TGCAGCGTTGCATTCAGATCCCTTATGAACACTGAAGCTTTCTTT	CSVAFRSLMNTEAFF
16	TRBV5-5	.	TRBJ2-2	many	TGTGCCAGCAGTTCCGCGTGGGGGCCGCTGACCGGGGAGCTGTTTTTT	CASSSAWGPLTGELFF
11	TRBV11-2	.	TRBJ2-3	many	TGTGCCAGCAGCTTACCAGATACGCAGTATTTT	CASSLPDTQYF
12	TRBV12-3/TRBV12-4	.	TRBJ1-1	few	TGTGCCAGCAGTTTGGATAACGCTGAAGCTTTCTTT	CASSLDNAEAFF
13	TRBV18	.	TRBJ2-3	many	TGTGCCAGCTCCCCGGACCTCACAGATACGCAGTATTTT	CASSPDLTDTQYF
15	TRBV3-1	.	TRBJ1-3	many	TGTGCCAGCAGCCCATCTTTAAGATCGGGAAACACCATATATTTT	CASSPSLRSGNTIYF
15	TRBV7-8	TRBD2	TRBJ2-1	many	TGTGCCAGCAGTCAAACCGGGAGGGCCGCCGATGAGCAGTTCTTC	CASSQTGRAADEQFF
14	TRBV7-8	TRBD2	TRBJ2-7	many	TGTGCCAGCAGCTTAGGACTAGCGGGAGGCGAGCAGTACTTC	CASSLGLAGGEQYF
17	TRBV20-1	.	TRBJ2-3	.	TGCAGTGCTAGAGATATCGCCCTCAGGAGCGGCACAGATACGCAGTATTTT	CSARDIALRSGTDTQYF
14	TRBV10-3	.	TRBJ2-5	few	TGTGCCATCAGTGAGTCGGGAGGCCAAGAGACCCAGTACTTC	CAISESGGQETQYF
13	TRBV9	.	TRBJ1-1	few	TGTGCCAGCACCCTTCAGGTTGGAGGTGAAGCTTTCTTT	CASTLQVGGEAFF
12	TRBV6-5	.	TRBJ2-7	many	TGTGCCAGCAGTTCTCAGGGATACGAGCAGTACTTC	CASSSQGYEQYF
13	TRBV29-1	TRBD1	TRBJ1-1	.	TGCAGCGTGAAGGGACAGGCGAACACTGAAGCTTTCTTT	CSVKGQANTEAFF
15	TRBV11-2	.	TRBJ1-1	few	TGTGCCAGCAGCTTAGTAGTGAGGGGGAGGGCTGAAGCTTTCTTT	CASSLVVRGRAEAFF
15	TRBV6-6	.	TRBJ2-1	many	TGTGCCAGCATCCCCGGGGCTAGCGCCTACAATGAGCAGTTCTTC	CASIPGASAYNEQFF
12	TRBV5-1	.	TRBJ2-3	many	TGTGCCAGCAGCTTAGTAGGAGAAACGCAGTATTTT	CASSLVGETQYF
15	TRBV30	TRBD1	TRBJ2-5	few	TGTGCCTGGAGTCTCCTACAGGGGGCGAGAGAGACCCAGTACTTC	CAWSLLQGARETQYF
16	TRBV20-1	.	TRBJ1-1	many	TGCAGTGCTAGAGGCCATGGGACACCGGGTGGCACTGAAGCTTTCTTT	CSARGHGTPGGTEAFF
16	TRBV18	.	TRBJ2-1	few	TGTGCCAGCTCACCTCCATACGGAAGCTCCTACAATGAGCAGTTCTTC	CASSPPYGSSYNEQFF
18	TRBV14	.	TRBJ1-1	.	TGTGCCAGCAGCCAAGAAGCGACAGGTCTACGCATGAACACTGAAGCTTTCTTT	CASSQEATGLRMNTEAFF
17	TRBV7-9	TRBD1	TRBJ2-3	few	TGTGCCAGCAGCTTAGCGCGGGCGGGACAGGGCACAGATACGCAGTATTTT	CASSLARAGQGTDTQYF
16	TRBV20-1	TRBD2	TRBJ2-7	many	TGCAGCCGGGGCGAACTCGGACTAGCGGGCCCCCACGAGCAGTACTTC	CSRGELGLAGPHEQYF
16	TRBV7-2	TRBD2	TRBJ2-3	few	TGTGCCAGCAGCTTTCAAAGCGGGGCTAGCACAGATACGCAGTATTTT	CASSFQSGASTDTQYF
11	TRBV29-1	.	TRBJ2-5	many	TGCAGCGTTGCCACAGGAGAGACCCAGTACTTC	CSVATGETQYF
13	TRBV6-5	.	TRBJ1-1	many	TGTGCCAGCAGTGGGGGGGTGAACACTGAAGCTTTCTTT	CASSGGVNTEAFF
14	TRBV11-2	.	TRBJ2-2	many	TGTGCCAGCAAGGGGGGAGTGAACACCGGGGAGCTGTTTTTT	CASKGGVNTGELFF
15	TRBV10-3	.	TRBJ2-1	many	TGTGCCATCAGTGAATTCAAAAGCTCCTACAATGAGCAGTTCTTC	CAISEFKSSYNEQFF
12	TRBV27	TRBD1	TRBJ1-2	many	TGTGCCAGCAGTTTGGACAGGCTTGGCTACACCTTC	CASSLDRLGYTF
15	TRBV19	TRBD2	TRBJ2-5	few	TGTGCCAGTAGGGGCGGACTAGCGGGAGCAGAGACCCAGTACTTC	CASRGGLAGAETQYF
15	TRBV19	.	TRBJ1-5	many	TGTGCCAGTAGTATTAATCCCCCTGTCCTTGGGTCCCAGCATTTT	CASSINPPVLGSQHF
15	TRBV6-1	.	TRBJ2-4	many	TGTGCCAGCAGTGACACCGGGACAAGAAAAAACATTCAGTACTTC	CASSDTGTRKNIQYF
13	TRBV18	TRBD2	TRBJ2-5	few	TGTGCCAGCTCACCGCTAGCGGTAGAGACCCAGTACTTC	CASSPLAVETQYF
13	TRBV12-3/TRBV12-4	.	TRBJ1-4	many	TGTGCCACCAATACTGGGATGGAAGAAAAACTGTTTTTT	CATNTGMEEKLFF
16	TRBV5-6	TRBD2	TRBJ2-1	many	TGTGCCAGCAGCTTGTATAGCGGGAGGGCCACCAATGAGCAGTTCTTC	CASSLYSGRATNEQFF
14	TRBV7-3	.	TRBJ2-1	many	TGTGCCAGCAGCCATCCGGCAGCTCGCAATGAGCAGTTCTTC	CASSHPAARNEQFF
13	TRBV18	.	TRBJ2-5	many	TGTGCCAGCTCACCAAGGAGGAAAGAGACCCAGTACTTC	CASSPRRKETQYF
15	TRBV13	TRBD2	TRBJ2-5	few	TGTGCCAGCAGCTTAACGGGAGGACTCCAAGAGACCCAGTACTTC	CASSLTGGLQETQYF
14	TRBV10-3	.	TRBJ2-1	.	TGTGCCATCAGTCCGGAGGCTTCCTACAATGAGCAGTTCTTC	CAISPEASYNEQFF
18	TRBV6-1	TRBD1	TRBJ2-6	many	TGTGCCAGCAGTCCCCGTTCACAGGGGAGCTCTGGGGCCAACGTCCTGACTTTC	CASSPRSQGSSGANVLTF
13	TRBV12-3/TRBV12-4	.	TRBJ2-5	many	TGTGCCAGCAGTTTCCAGGGCGTCGGGACCCAGTACTTC	CASSFQGVGTQYF
16	TRBV29-1	.	TRBJ2-3	.	TGCAGCGTTGAAATGCTAGGGGAGGGGGTCACAGATACGCAGTATTTT	CSVEMLGEGVTDTQYF
16	TRBV7-9	.	TRBJ1-1	many	TGTGCCAGCAGCTCCTCCTGGGACGTACACAACACTGAAGCTTTCTTT	CASSSSWDVHNTEAFF
13	TRBV29-1	TRBD1	TRBJ2-7	many	TGCAGCGTTGAGGGACAGGCACTCTACGAGCAGTACTTC	CSVEGQALYEQYF
13	TRBV29-1	.	TRBJ1-1	.	TGCAGCGTTGAAGAGGGGCAGGGGACTGAAGCTTTCTTT	CSVEEGQGTEAFF
15	TRBV29-1	.	TRBJ1-1	few	TGCAGCGTTGATAGGGGACGGACGATGAACACTGAAGCTTTCTTT	CSVDRGRTMNTEAFF
15	TRBV11-2	TRBD2	TRBJ2-1	many	TGTGCCAGCAGCCCCAGGACTAGAAGCCACAATGAGCAGTTCTTC	CASSPRTRSHNEQFF
11	TRBV29-1	TRBD2	TRBJ2-7	many	TGCAGCGTCGCGACTAGCGCCGAGCAGTACTTC	CSVATSAEQYF
13	TRBV19	.	TRBJ1-5	many	TGTGCCAGTAGTATGGATAGCAATCAGCCCCAGCATTTT	CASSMDSNQPQHF
13	TRBV4-3	.	TRBJ2-7	.	TGCGCCAGCAGCCAAGATGCCGGGTACGAGCAGTACTTC	CASSQDAGYEQYF
12	TRBV6-6	.	TRBJ2-7	.	TGTGCCAGCAGTTACTACTACTACGAGCATTACTTC	CASSYYYYEHYF
15	TRBV10-3	.	TRBJ1-1	many	TGTGCCATCAGTGGGCTGGGGGGAGCGAACACTGAAGCTTTCTTT	CAISGLGGANTEAFF
15	TRBV7-8	TRBD2	TRBJ2-1	few	TGTGCCAGCAGCTTAGGACTAGCGGGAGGCAATGAGCAGTTCTTC	CASSLGLAGGNEQFF
11	TRBV20-1	TRBD2	TRBJ2-5	many	TGCAGTAGCGGGGGGGAAGAGACCCAGTACTTC	CSSGGEETQYF
14	TRBV6-5	.	TRBJ2-2	.	TGTGCCAGCAGCTACTACAGGGATACCGGGGAGCTGTTTTTT	CASSYYRDTGELFF
16	TRBV4-1	.	TRBJ2-3	medium-sized	TGCGCCAGCAGCCAAGAGGCGCGGCCTAGCACAGATACGCAGTATTTT	CASSQEARPSTDTQYF
13	TRBV24-1	.	TRBJ1-5	.	TGTGCCACCAGTGGCCTTACGAATCAGCCCCAGCATTTT	CATSGLTNQPQHF
12	TRBV29-1	.	TRBJ1-1	medium-sized	TGCAGCGTTGACTTGGCTAACACTGAAGCTTTCTTT	CSVDLANTEAFF
15	TRBV12-3/TRBV12-4	TRBD1	TRBJ2-1	few	TGTGCCAGCAGTCTAACAGGGGGATCAAACAATGAGCAGTTCTTC	CASSLTGGSNNEQFF
14	TRBV11-3	.	TRBJ2-3	few	TGTGCCAGCAGCAATCCAGGGGGCACAGATACGCAGTATTTT	CASSNPGGTDTQYF